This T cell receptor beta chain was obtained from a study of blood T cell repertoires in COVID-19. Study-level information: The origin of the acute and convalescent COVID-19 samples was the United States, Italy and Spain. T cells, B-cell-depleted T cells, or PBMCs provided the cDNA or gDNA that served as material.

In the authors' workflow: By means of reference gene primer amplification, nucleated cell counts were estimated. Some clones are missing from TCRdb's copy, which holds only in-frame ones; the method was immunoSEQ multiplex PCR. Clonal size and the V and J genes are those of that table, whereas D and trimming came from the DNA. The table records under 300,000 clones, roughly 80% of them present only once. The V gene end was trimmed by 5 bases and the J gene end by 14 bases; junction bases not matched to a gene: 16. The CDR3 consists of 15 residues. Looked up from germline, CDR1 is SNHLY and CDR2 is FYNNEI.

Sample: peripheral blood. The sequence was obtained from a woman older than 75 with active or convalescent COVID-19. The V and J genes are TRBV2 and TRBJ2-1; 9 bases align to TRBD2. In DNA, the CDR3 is TGTGCCAGCAGTATTATAGCGGGGGCCACGAACAAGGAGTTCTTC. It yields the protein CASSIIAGATNKEFF. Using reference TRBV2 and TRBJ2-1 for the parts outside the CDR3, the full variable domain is EPEVTQTPSHQVTQMGQEVILRCVPISNHLYFYWYRQILGQKVEFLVSFYNNEISEKSEIFDDQFSVERPDGSNFTLKIRSTKLEDSAMYFCASSIIAGATNKEFFGPGTRLTVL.